The following is a T cell receptor beta chain sequence with its context. The antigen this receptor binds is unknown. Per-base quality was not reported, and no clone a single base away is much larger than it. This sample is part of a study of cytomegalovirus exposure and HLA in healthy donors (dated by TCRdb to about 2017). Regarding the complete study: According to an earlier analysis of 587 of the donors, roughly 180 million T cells yielded roughly 100 million unique TCR beta sequences and around 300 Gb of sequence data. Using immunosequencing, the study profiled T cell repertoires from some 670 subjects and related those repertoires to cytomegalovirus serostatus. Four to six DR-DQ haplotypes were handled as single units for association and clustering, since linkage in the cohort was strong. An earlier analysis of nearly 600 of the donors applied high-throughput TCR beta sequencing to assess whether each TCR beta V gene segment acted as functional or pseudogenic. Among roughly 400 genotyped donors of the cohort, an average of roughly 240,000 unique TCR beta nucleotide sequences were sequenced per donor, roughly 20% of them non-productive. The later analysis used no new phenotypic data to find candidate immune exposures, relying instead on TCR beta sequences and their occurrence across donors. In a later genetic analysis, genome-wide SNP genotypes for about three fifths of the roughly 670 donors were used, and that subset was treated as a discovery cohort. To predict cytomegalovirus infection status, the study combined high-throughput TCR immunosequencing, statistical association of individual TCRs with disease status, and machine learning. Every discovery cohort repertoire had been produced on one sequencing platform. Class I and class II HLA loci were covered by the typing at four-digit resolution. Of the 300 to 500 genotyped donors, 80% to 90% were placed in the genetic ancestry cluster associated with self-reported Caucasian donors. A later analysis re-examined previously published TCR beta repertoires from more than 550 donors and added high-resolution HLA genotyping to investigate patterns of TCR occurrence. An early release covering about 600 HLA-typed donors comprised roughly 300 gigabases of sequencing data and tens of millions of unique TCR sequences. Alongside the repertoire data, information on donor age, sex, ethnicity and CMV serostatus was compiled. The study aimed to test whether signatures of past pathogen exposure could be identified by cataloging public T cell receptors. A separate validation cohort of roughly 130 different subjects was used in addition to the approximately 700-subject first cohort. The number of typed donors differed by locus: about 620-640 for A, B, C, DRB1 and DQB1; some 500 for DQA1; 606 for DPA1; and about 470 for DPB1.

Receptor amplification or capture employed the immunoSEQ multiplex PCR assay. A mixture of 60 forward primers for TCR Vbeta segments and 13 reverse primers for TCR Jbeta segments was used in the multiplex PCR. The CDR3 region of rearranged TCR beta genes was amplified from genomic DNA with a multiplex PCR assay. On the Illumina HiSeq System, the amplified TCR beta libraries were sequenced as 87-base-pair reads. The paper's processing steps were these. A later analysis tallied 70 million to 100 million unique TCR beta chains across the 666 repertoires, and around 9.9 million of those chains were shared by two or more donors. Raw reads were error-corrected and collapsed into unique sequences by a nearest-neighbor algorithm in which closely related sequences were merged to remove PCR and sequencing errors. V, D and J gene segments were assigned by aligning CDR3 sequences to IMGT reference sequences. For a sequence to be retained, a match of at least six nucleotides was required to both a V gene segment and a J gene segment. Rearrangements were called productive when the CDR3 lacked stop codons and stayed in frame with V and J; all others were non-productive. CDR3 was defined by IMGT convention, running from the second conserved V-encoded cysteine to the conserved J-encoded phenylalanine. In an earlier analysis of 550 to 650 of the donors, sequences lacking an unambiguous match to a single V gene segment were excluded. In an earlier analysis of about 590 of the donors, a V segment was called functional when productive rearrangements were above 56.7%, and segregating when the standard deviation between donors exceeded 5%. To diagnose cytomegalovirus status from the catalog of TCR beta chain sequences, a statistical classification framework was built. V and J gene assignment, in a later analysis, came from comparing TCR nucleotide sequences with IMGT/GENE-DB human TR gene sequences. A later analysis assigned CDR3 sequences and most-parsimonious VDJ recombination scenarios with the TCRdist pipeline. A later analysis defined each TCR beta chain by its CDR3 amino acid sequence plus V-gene family, and excluded reads lacking a unique V-gene family. In a later analysis, 500 to 650 highly shared, low-generation-probability nucleotide sequences were removed to address suspected cross-contamination and a sequencing artifact. For each public chain, a later analysis derived a clonal expansion index from normalized ranks of inferred template counts within each repertoire. In a later analysis, generation probabilities were computed with a VDJ recombination model fitted to out-of-frame rearrangements, and the resulting probabilities were checked against IGoR. In a later analysis, hypergeometric tests were used to score TCR-TCR, TCR-HLA and TCR-CMV co-occurrence, with a repertoire-size bias correction applied to TCR pairs. False discovery rates were estimated in a later analysis by permuting HLA or CMV assignments 20 times. In a later analysis, co-occurring TCRs were grouped using DBSCAN, and TCRdist sequence similarity was added for clustering within HLA-allele-positive subsets. Repertoires with fewer than 30,000 or more than 120,000 public chains, plus five repertoires with anomalous nucleotide sharing, were excluded from co-occurrence clustering. TCRdb obtained this table from immuneACCESS and retained in-frame rearrangements with V and J assigned. These tables miss some clones; where compared with another copy, unresolved V genes account for less than half of the shortfall, and the remainder is unexplained. The DNA gave D and trimming, while V, J and clone size come from that table. The sample includes over 95,000 clones, with roughly 67% observed a single time. The ten largest account for roughly 8% of the sample.

The paper's findings and limits, for the study overall: A later genetic analysis associated a missense DCLRE1C variant with V-gene and J-gene trimming of TCR beta chains, and an independent cohort replicated the association. Some IMGT-functional V segments, including TRBV6-2 and TRBV6-3, could not be distinguished by the 87-base-pair reads and were therefore excluded. A later analysis found that most CMV-associated TCR beta chains appeared HLA-restricted, with HLA associations seemingly driven largely by CMV exposure. Because counts were too low, seventeen rarely observed V segments, including chromosome 9 orphons, were left out of the earlier analysis of about 500 of the donors. A cluster of highly shared sequence variants was judged likely to represent a technical artifact of the sequencing pipeline. The cohort was sequenced for TCR beta chains only, and without alpha or paired-chain data the features that could be detected were limited. A further reported finding was that TCR beta sequences accurately predicted the HLA-A and HLA-B alleles for most subjects in the first cohort. In a later analysis, the rate of TCR association differed among HLA loci, with DRB1 alleles having the most associated TCRs and HLA-C alleles having the fewest. CMV serostatus was the only immune exposure information available for the cohort. The classifier was reported to diagnose cytomegalovirus status with high specificity and sensitivity in both the original cohort and the validation cohort. A later analysis reported that several top co-occurrence clusters appeared linked to parvovirus B19, influenza, CMV and Epstein-Barr virus. Most TCR sequences were observed very rarely across donors, whereas some public TCRs were present in many individuals. The study gave a list of under 200 TCR beta chains associated with cytomegalovirus. Because HLA typing was unavailable for some donors at each locus, only the typed subset was used in association tests. Roughly uniform sequencing depth across donors was assumed in presence/absence analyses, although this assumption may not hold. Correlated functional status among segregating V segments might reflect linkage disequilibrium, but an unknown experimental factor could not be ruled out. In a later analysis, HLA-associated TCR beta chains were found to be more clonally expanded and to have lower generation probabilities than equally common non-associated chains. Strong co-occurrence of HLA alleles, especially DR and DQ, made assigning TCR associations to individual alleles difficult. A few of the identified cytomegalovirus-associated TCR beta chains were confirmed in vitro to be specific for cytomegalovirus antigens. A later genetic analysis reported fewer N-insertions in productive TCRs among donors in an Asian-associated ancestry cluster than the roughly 690-donor mean. In an earlier analysis of about 600 of the donors, most TCR beta V segments appeared in productive rearrangements about 87% or about 30% of the time, broadly matching IMGT annotations. Specific HLA alleles were associated with over 15,000 TCR beta sequences at a false discovery rate of 0.05 in a later analysis. It was suggested by the authors that the approach could potentially be generalized to other disease states and immunological phenotypes.

The cohort was made up of 500 to 850 healthy bone marrow donors. All cohort members were sampled while nominally healthy, although unrecorded immune exposures were likely present. The donor tested CMV seropositive, placing the donor among the 250 to 350 seropositive members of the cohort. Each donor provided a peripheral blood sample, and peripheral blood mononuclear cells were used for TCR beta sequencing. The Qiagen DNeasy Blood Extraction Kit was used to extract genomic DNA from the blood cell samples. V and J lose 1 base and 3 bases, and a span of 15 bases separates them. Sequences SGHVS (CDR1) and FNYEAQ (CDR2) are obtained from the germline V gene. Spanning cysteine to phenylalanine, the CDR3 consists of 17 amino acids. Solely the CDR3 DNA is kept, with 51 bases framed from the first base.

This receptor was obtained from a man younger than 35 in good health and CMV-seropositive. Recombination linked TRBV7-6 to TRBJ2-2; possibly the D gene is TRBD2, per 6 matching bases. The source material was PBMCs. The DNA reads as follows: TGTGCCAGCAGCTTAGGGACGGGGGACTTATACACCGGGGAGCTGTTTTTT. Its product reads: CASSLGTGDLYTGELFF. Supplemented by the reference TRBV7-6 and TRBJ2-2 proteins around the CDR3, the complete variable domain is GAGVSQSPRYKVTKRGQDVALRCDPISGHVSLYWYRQALGQGPEFLTYFNYEAQQDKSGLPNDRFSAERPEGSISTLTIQRTEQRDSAMYRCASSLGTGDLYTGELFFGEGSRLTVL.